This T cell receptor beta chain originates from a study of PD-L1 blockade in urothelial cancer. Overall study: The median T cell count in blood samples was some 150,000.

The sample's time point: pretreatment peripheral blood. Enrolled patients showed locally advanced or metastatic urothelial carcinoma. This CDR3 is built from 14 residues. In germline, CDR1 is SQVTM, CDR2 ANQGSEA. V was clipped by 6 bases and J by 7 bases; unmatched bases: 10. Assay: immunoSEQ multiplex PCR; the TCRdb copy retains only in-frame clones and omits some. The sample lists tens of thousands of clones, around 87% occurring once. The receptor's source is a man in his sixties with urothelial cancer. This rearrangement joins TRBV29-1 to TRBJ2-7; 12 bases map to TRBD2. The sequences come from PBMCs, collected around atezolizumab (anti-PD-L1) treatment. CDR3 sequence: CSVLAGGLPTEQYF. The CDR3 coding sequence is TGCAGCGTACTAGCGGGAGGCCTACCTACTGAGCAGTACTTC.